The source of this TCR beta chain is a study of molecular identifiers for immune sequencing clone quantification. TCRdb called the PCR reads again in MiXCR, with one record for every CDR3 protein. The sample lists hundreds of thousands of distinct CDR3 sequences, 15% to 20% occurring once. Trimming shortened V by 5 bases and J by 3 bases, and 13 bases separated the two germline ends. The V gene's germline CDR1 is MNHNS and CDR2 SASEGT. The CDR3 contains 14 residues. This clonotype was detected ten times or more. The chain uses TRBV6-1 and TRBJ1-1; D is possibly TRBD1 (6 bases). The material sequenced was naive CD8+ T cells from blood, with Jurkat cell RNA spiked in. The subset was: FACS-sorted CD8+CD4-CCR7+CD45RA+ naive T cells. This clonotype originated in a human donor in good health. Some libraries in this study had Jurkat cell RNA spiked in. For the CDR3, the DNA is TGTGCCAGCAGTTCACCACAGGGATACACTGAAGCTTTCTTT. Its translation: CASSSPQGYTEAFF.